One and the same sample provided the 9 T cell receptor beta chains below, sequenced in a study of PD-1 blockade in classical Hodgkin lymphoma (dated by TCRdb to the early 2020s). The sample's time point label, decoded: cycle 4 day 1 (C4D1), after around six weeks of nivolumab. Every trial patient had relapsed following autologous stem cell transplantation, and prior brentuximab vedotin exposure was what differed among cohorts A, B and C. The protocol used for the library was the immunoSEQ multiplex PCR assay. TCRdb holds this immuneACCESS table with in-frame rearrangements only. Some clones are missing; in checked studies, unresolved V genes explain under half, and the rest has no known cause. In this sample the table shows about 93,000 clones, about three quarters of which occur a single time. Just under 9.5% of the sample is taken by the ten largest. The sample was peripheral blood mononuclear cells (PBMCs), taken before the fourth cycle of nivolumab. The receptors were gathered from a human donor with classical Hodgkin lymphoma.

This sequence joins TRBV5-5 and TRBJ2-7; no definite D call. This CDR3 spans 11 amino acids. Looked up from germline, CDR1 is SGHKS and CDR2 is YYEKEE (reference sequence). V lost 4 bases and J 2 bases, leaving 4 bases between the germline ends. The CDR3 spells CASSRAYEQYF. The DNA of the CDR3 is TGTGCCAGCAGCAGGGCCTACGAGCAGTACTTC.

The CDR3 sequence: CASTTGSTEAFF. DNA of the CDR3: TGTGCCAGCACCACAGGGTCGACTGAAGCTTTCTTT. V is TRBV6-6 and J is TRBJ1-1, with D perhaps matching TRBD1 (6 bases). CDR1 and CDR2 (germline): MNHNY, SVGAGI (reference sequence). The V end was cut by 7 bases, the J end by 5 bases, with 11 bases between. The CDR3 length is 12 residues.

This clone turned up a few times. In DNA form, the CDR3 reads TGTGCCAGCAGTGCCCGACACGCCGGATCTGGAAACACCATATATTTT. Its protein product is CASSARHAGSGNTIYF. V is TRBV25-1 and J is TRBJ1-3; D uncertain. Trimming left V 4 bases short and J 1 base short, with 14 bases between. CDR3 length equals 16 residues. The germline gives CDR1 MGHDK, CDR2 SYGVNS.

This chain joins TRBV7-8 and TRBJ2-3, with unresolved D. Trimming stripped 2 bases from V and 4 bases from J, with 4 bases between. CDR1 is SGHVS and CDR2 is FQNEAQ in the germline V gene. The CDR3 sequence is 12 residues long. The CDR3 nucleotides are TGTGCCAGCAGCTTAAAATCAGATACGCAGTATTTT. Protein sequence: CASSLKSDTQYF. Full variable domain (outside the CDR3, taken from reference TRBV7-8 and TRBJ2-3): GAGVSQSPRYKVAKRGQDVALRCDPISGHVSLFWYQQALGQGPEFLTYFQNEAQLDKSGLPSDRFFAERPEGSVSTLKIQRTQQEDSAVYLCASSLKSDTQYFGPGTRLTVL.

This chain uses TRBV6-6 with TRBJ2-6; D assignment may be TRBD1 or TRBD2 (5 bases each). The germline V gene has CDR1 MNHNY and CDR2 SVGAGI (reference sequence). CDR3 length: 14 amino acids. The germline V and J ends were trimmed by 6 bases and 0 bases, with 6 bases remaining between them. The CDR3 DNA sequence: TGTGCCAGCAGGGGGACCTCTGGGGCCAACGTCCTGACTTTC. As protein: CASRGTSGANVLTF.

V usage is TRBV29-1 and J usage is TRBJ2-7, with 7 nucleotides matching TRBD2. After removal of 3 bases from V and 6 bases from J, the junction contained 2 bases not matched to a gene. CDR1 is SQVTM, CDR2 ANQGSEA, per germline. CDR3 length equals 11 residues. CDR3 loop: CSVDGGSEQYF. CDR3 coding DNA: TGCAGCGTTGACGGGGGGAGCGAGCAGTACTTC.

V usage is TRBV11-1 and J usage is TRBJ2-5; D may be TRBD2 (6 bases). V gave up 2 bases and J gave up 4 bases, with 14 bases separating them. Germline V gives CDR1 SGHAT, CDR2 FQDESV (reference sequence). CDR3 length: 15 residues. Here the CDR3 reads CASSLHVGSGETQYF. CDR3 bases: TGTGCCAGCAGCTTACATGTCGGGAGCGGAGAGACCCAGTACTTC.

This chain joins TRBV28 and TRBJ2-1, with unresolved D. Germline CDR1 reads MDHEN; CDR2 reads SYDVKM. This CDR3 spans 12 amino acids. V shed 4 bases and J shed 7 bases, with 8 bases lying between them. This CDR3 reads CASSSYRNEQFF. Here the CDR3 DNA reads TGTGCCAGCAGTTCGTACCGGAATGAGCAGTTCTTC.

The chain recombines TRBV2 with TRBJ1-6, with D maybe TRBD1 (5 bases). CDR3 length equals 12 residues. CDR1 and CDR2 from the germline V gene are SNHLY and FYNNEI. V was shortened by 6 bases and J by 11 bases, with 11 bases between the two germline ends. This chain's CDR3 is CASSPGRTPLHF. DNA for the CDR3: TGTGCCAGCAGCCCGGGACGGACACCCCTCCACTTT.